Listed below are T cell receptor beta chains from one sample, sequenced in a study of T cell clones after liver transplantation. Repertoires were generated with immunoSEQ multiplex PCR, while TCRdb's copy carries only in-frame clones and drops some. The sample gives about 99,000 clones, about 88% of which show up once; roughly 2.8% is in the top ten. The sample was CD4+ T cells from blood, taken approximately 43 months after liver transplant. These receptors were obtained from a human patient who received a liver transplant. Some T cells may be transferred from the graft donor. The CDR3 runs from the conserved cysteine through the conserved F or W. Each record gives: J gene, V gene, CDR3 protein.

TRBJ2-7,TRBV7-2,CASSNQGRQEQYF
TRBJ2-5,TRBV5-4,CASRRRGGQETQYF
TRBJ1-1,TRBV5-5,CASRVAAGRAFF
TRBJ2-2,TRBV9,CASSPAAGKFTGELFF
TRBJ2-7,TRBV7-9,CASSPPSGAIIDYEQYF
TRBJ2-5,TRBV29-1,CSTQTGTGRDTQYF
TRBJ1-1,TRBV5-8,CASSFNAGTEAFF
TRBJ2-6,TRBV5-1,CASSFFGSREGDSGANVLTF
TRBJ2-1,TRBV29-1,CSAGTSGFYNEQFF
TRBJ1-5,TRBV28,CASSVGTADQPQHF
TRBJ1-5,TRBV19,CASKYGQGAGGNQPQHF
TRBJ2-2,TRBV6-1,CAAGTSVNTGELFF
TRBJ2-3,TRBV2,CASRELAGASTDTQYF
TRBJ1-2,TRBV19,CASNTAYGYTF
TRBJ2-1,TRBV25-1,CASVGPGLAINEQFF
TRBJ2-2,TRBV21-1,CASSRGITGELFF
TRBJ1-1,TRBV28,CASSLIPVNTEAFF
TRBJ2-2,TRBV7-2,CASSFSRDTGELFF
TRBJ1-6,TRBV27,CASSLAPWSSYNSPLHF
TRBJ1-5,TRBV4-2,CASSQGDGNSNQPQHF
TRBJ1-4,TRBV14,CASSQRTGLGEKLFF
TRBJ1-4,TRBV7-8,CASSAGQELNEKLFF
TRBJ2-7,TRBV5-1,CASRDTGGEQYF
TRBJ1-1,TRBV7-9,CASSPRNEAFF
TRBJ2-4,TRBV2,CASSPSPKNIQYF
TRBJ1-1,TRBV2,CASTPGDRGNTEAFF
TRBJ1-4,TRBV6-5,CASSYGSTANEKLFF
TRBJ2-1,TRBV5-6,CASGLRDRPLNEQFF
TRBJ1-1,TRBV15,CATSRSQGAPGFF
TRBJ2-3,TRBV4-3,CASRSEGTDTQYF
TRBJ2-7,TRBV7-9,CASSFSWQRGEQYF
TRBJ2-3,TRBV6-5,CASSYSSRVVTQYF
TRBJ2-5,TRBV28,CASRKLDSLGETQYF
TRBJ2-1,TRBV2,CASQLAGAYNEQFF
TRBJ1-1,TRBV5-1,CASSRSGGLRTEAFF
TRBJ2-7,TRBV5-8,CASSFGQVAREQYF
TRBJ2-7,TRBV2,CASEETGASYEQYF
TRBJ2-1,TRBV2,CASRDRAVNEQFF
TRBJ1-6,TRBV13,CASSLGLIAAGASYNSPLHF
TRBJ1-1,TRBV9,CASSVVLGRGEAFF
TRBJ2-3,TRBV4-1,CASSFTYRADGTDTQYF
TRBJ1-1,TRBV5-4,CASSSGGGAEAFF
TRBJ1-6,TRBV6-4,CASSVGPNSPLHF
TRBJ1-2,TRBV4-3,CASSQGGSGSGGYTF
TRBJ2-7,TRBV10-3,CAISGRTGDAYEQYF
TRBJ2-3,TRBV27,CASSFWGDTQYF
TRBJ2-2,TRBV5-4,CASGQEISNTGELFF
TRBJ1-1,TRBV2,CASSEGLAGRFITEAFF
TRBJ1-3,TRBV18,CASSSQVDASTIYF
TRBJ1-5,TRBV7-2,CASTKGTLNQPQHF
TRBJ1-1,TRBV6-6,CASSYSAGSGAFF